This TCR beta chain was captured in a study of post-analysis software for immune sequencing data. For the study at large: As for disease course, relapsing-remitting, secondary progressive and progressive-relapsing multiple sclerosis were all included.

As concerns this clonotype: Antigen: not known.

Unique molecular identifiers were built into the TCR beta cDNA libraries. Researchers reported roughly 0.5 million cDNA molecules coming from roughly 1 to 10 million T cells. TCRdb re-derived calls from the PCR reads in MiXCR, one entry per CDR3 protein. The sample shows 820,000 or so distinct CDR3 sequences, approximately 50% of them seen only once. The CDR3 loop spans 12 amino acids. Trimming removed 2 bases at V and 6 bases at J, with 7 bases between. Regarding the study as a whole: Those with multiple sclerosis, the patient group, showed significantly lower normalized Chao1 diversity than controls. With TRBV5-6, TRBV5-1 and TRBV20-1 included, roughly five TRBV segments were more frequent in patients than in controls.

The clonotype originates from a girl aged 5-17 years with multiple sclerosis. The sequenced sample was blood. The V gene is TRBV12-3 or TRBV12-4, the J gene TRBJ1-1; D gene uncertain. The CDR3 DNA reads TGTGCCAGCAGTTTAATTAGGTCTGAAGCTTTCTTT. This translates into CASSLIRSEAFF.